This TCR beta chain came from a study of graft-versus-host responses after intestinal transplantation. Overall study context: Induction using anti-thymocyte globulin, followed by tacrolimus and steroids for approximately three years, was given to all recipients.

Germline CDR1 is MNHEY and CDR2 is SMNVEV (reference sequence). The CDR3 runs 14 residues. After removal of 6 bases from V and 4 bases from J, the junction contained 4 bases not matched to a gene. TCRdb's copy holds only in-frame clones and misses some; the assay was immunoSEQ multiplex PCR. The sample yields about 4,700 clones, 25% to 35% seen once. Irradiated stimulators labeled with violet dye, around 200,000 in number, were plated with around 200,000 CFSE-labeled responders. Proliferating CFSE-low CD3+CD4+ and CD3+CD8+ responders were sorted post-reaction. By sample share, this clone is medium-sized.

The TCR was taken from a human patient who was an organ donor for intestinal transplantation. The chain uses TRBV27 and TRBJ1-5, with 9 bases aligning to TRBD1. Sequenced here: alloreactive CD8+ T cells from a mixed lymphocyte reaction culture, sampled before transplantation. Specified subset: CFSE-low proliferating T cells sorted from roughly six-day pre-transplant mixed lymphocyte reaction (GvH or HvG direction). For the CDR3, the DNA is TGTGCCAGCAGAACGACAGGGGGGAATCAGCCCCAGCATTTT. Encoded protein: CASRTTGGNQPQHF.